The rows below give T cell receptor beta chains drawn from one sample of a study of blood T cell repertoires in COVID-19. TCRdb keeps only in-frame clones here, not all; method: immunoSEQ multiplex PCR. This sample carries 200,000 to 300,000 clones, 80% to 95% of them seen once, and the ten largest clones take more than 0.65%. Material: peripheral blood. Source of these receptors: a man aged 25-40 years with COVID-19, enrolled during active disease. The CDR3 runs from the conserved cysteine through the conserved F or W. D genes are given only for firm matches. Rows give clone size only sometimes, using once, few, many, or a class for an expanded clone.

TRBV6-4	TRBJ1-5	TRBD1	-	TGTGCCAGCAGTTTTACAGGGGACGGGACTCAGCCCCAGCATTTT	CASSFTGDGTQPQHF
TRBV28	TRBJ1-4	TRBD1	once	TGTGCCAGCAGTGCCGGGGACAGGGGGGAATATAATGAAAAACTGTTTTTT	CASSAGDRGEYNEKLFF
TRBV19	TRBJ1-5	TRBD1	-	TGTGCCAGTAGCCATGGACAGGGGTGGTACCAGCCCCAGCATTTT	CASSHGQGWYQPQHF
TRBV9	TRBJ2-3	TRBD2	-	TGTGCCAGCAGCACTTCTCCTCCTAGCGGGGGGGGCCCGGTGGCGCAGTATTTT	CASSTSPPSGGGPVAQYF
TRBV3-1/TRBV3-2	TRBJ2-5	TRBD2	-	TGTGCCAGCAGCCAAGGACTAGCAGGGGAGACCCAGTACTTC	CASSQGLAGETQYF
TRBV15	TRBJ2-1	-	-	TGTGCCACCAGCAGAGATAATCTTATAGGGGGGGCGGATGAGCAGTTCTTC	CATSRDNLIGGADEQFF
TRBV9	TRBJ1-3	TRBD1	-	TGTGCCAGCAACCAAGGGGGACAGGGGCGATCTGGAAACACCATATATTTT	CASNQGGQGRSGNTIYF
TRBV5-5	TRBJ1-1	-	-	TGTGCCAGCAGCGCAGGATCAGGATTGAACACTGAAGCTTTCTTT	CASSAGSGLNTEAFF
TRBV4-2	TRBJ1-5	-	few	TGTGCCAGCAGCCCCCTACCGGGGCAGCCCCAGCATTTT	CASSPLPGQPQHF
TRBV30	TRBJ1-1	-	-	TGTGCCTGGGGCCCCGGAGGGGCTTTCTTT	CAWGPGGAFF
TRBV4-1	TRBJ1-4	-	-	TGCGCCAGCAGCCAAGAGGGGGCAGGGGCGAAACAAAAACTGTTTTTT	CASSQEGAGAKQKLFF
TRBV7-6	TRBJ1-2	TRBD1	-	TGTGCCAGCAGCTTACGCCAGGGGGAAAACTATGGCTACACCTTC	CASSLRQGENYGYTF
TRBV19	TRBJ2-1	TRBD2	-	TGTGCCAGTACGAAACTAGCGGACATCAATGAGCAGTTCTTC	CASTKLADINEQFF
TRBV7-2	TRBJ1-6	TRBD1	-	TGTGCCAGCAGCCCAAGGACAGGGGAAACTGCACCCCTCCACTTT	CASSPRTGETAPLHF
TRBV10-3	TRBJ2-1	TRBD2	-	TGTGCCATCAGTGCGAAGCGGGGGGGCCAAAATGAGCAGTTCTTC	CAISAKRGGQNEQFF
TRBV30	TRBJ1-5	TRBD1	-	TGTGCCTGGAGCCAAGGACAGGGGGGGTATCAGCCCCAGCATTTT	CAWSQGQGGYQPQHF
TRBV5-1	TRBJ1-2	-	-	TGCGCCAGCCAGGGAGGGGGTGCTGGTGGCTACACCTTC	CASQGGGAGGYTF
TRBV6-1	TRBJ2-7	-	-	TGTGCCAGCAGTGAAGCGCGGGTCCTAACCTACGAGCAGTACTTC	CASSEARVLTYEQYF
TRBV7-7	TRBJ2-3	TRBD2	-	TGTGCCAGCAGCTTACTAGCGGGGGGCCCGGGAGATACGCAGTATTTT	CASSLLAGGPGDTQYF
TRBV27	TRBJ2-7	TRBD1	-	TGTGCCAGCAGCCCGGGACAGGGGGCAATCTACGAGCAGTACTTC	CASSPGQGAIYEQYF
TRBV5-1	TRBJ2-5	-	-	TGCGCCAGCAGCTTGGCCGGGACTCGGGTGGAGACCCAGTACTTC	CASSLAGTRVETQYF
TRBV19	TRBJ2-1	-	-	TGTGCCAGTAGTATTCAGGCAGGGTCTAATTACAATGAGCAGTTCTTC	CASSIQAGSNYNEQFF
TRBV5-1	TRBJ2-7	-	-	TGCGCCAGCAGCTGGGGCGGTACCTACGAGCAGTACTTC	CASSWGGTYEQYF
TRBV6-5	TRBJ1-2	-	-	TGTGCCAGCAGTTACTCGCCAGGGTCATTATATGGCTACACCTTC	CASSYSPGSLYGYTF
TRBV11-3	TRBJ1-3	TRBD1	-	TGTGCCACAAGAGGACCCAGGGACAGCTCTTCTGGAAACACCATATATTTT	CATRGPRDSSSGNTIYF
TRBV4-1	TRBJ2-5	-	-	TGCGCCAGCAGCCAAAGTCCCGGACAGCTAGAGACCCAGTACTTC	CASSQSPGQLETQYF
TRBV9	TRBJ2-7	TRBD1	once	TGTGCCAGCAGCGTAGAAGGGACAGGGTCAAGAGAGCAGTACTTC	CASSVEGTGSREQYF
TRBV9	TRBJ2-2	-	-	TGTGCCAGCAGCGTTACAGTACAAACAGCGAACACCGGGGAGCTGTTTTTT	CASSVTVQTANTGELFF
TRBV11-2	TRBJ2-1	TRBD2	-	TGTGCCAGCAGCCACCCGGGGACTAGCGGGGGGCTCACTTACAATGAGCAGTTCTTC	CASSHPGTSGGLTYNEQFF
TRBV5-4	TRBJ1-1	-	once	TGTGCCAGCAGCTACTTACACTACGAAGCTTTCTTT	CASSYLHYEAFF
TRBV5-4	TRBJ2-1	TRBD1	-	TGTGCCAGCAGCTCTCCCGGGACAGTTGGGGGCGATGAGCAGTTCTTC	CASSSPGTVGGDEQFF
TRBV5-6	TRBJ2-7	TRBD2	-	TGTGCCAGCAGCTTGGTGGGGGGGAGCTACGAGCAGTACTTC	CASSLVGGSYEQYF
TRBV19	TRBJ2-5	-	-	TGTGCCAGTAGCCGGGGGACGATTGTAGAGACCCAGTACTTC	CASSRGTIVETQYF
TRBV4-2	TRBJ2-5	TRBD2	-	TGTGCCAGCAGCCAAGCGGAGCGGGGAGAGACCCAGTACTTC	CASSQAERGETQYF
TRBV9	TRBJ2-1	-	-	TGTGCCAGCAGCGTAAGCCTGAGCTCCTACAATGAGCAGTTCTTC	CASSVSLSSYNEQFF
TRBV5-6	TRBJ2-4	TRBD2	-	TGTGCCAGCAGTTCCCTAGCGGGGGGGCCCTCCGTCATTCAGTACTTC	CASSSLAGGPSVIQYF
TRBV9	TRBJ1-6	TRBD1	-	TGTGCCAGCAGCCGGGGACAGGTCCTAAGCTCCTATAATTCACCCCTCCACTTT	CASSRGQVLSSYNSPLHF
TRBV7-9	TRBJ2-3	TRBD2	-	TGTGCCAGCAGCCGGACTAGCGGGGGCTTTGGCACAGATACGCAGTATTTT	CASSRTSGGFGTDTQYF
TRBV30	TRBJ1-6	TRBD1	-	TGTGCCTGGAGTGCTCGACAGGGGAGTCGTTCACCCCTCCACTTT	CAWSARQGSRSPLHF
TRBV5-4	TRBJ2-2	TRBD1	-	TGTGCCAGCAGCCAGGGACAGGGGCTGAACACCGGGGAGCTGTTTTTT	CASSQGQGLNTGELFF
TRBV7-9	TRBJ1-2	-	-	TGTGCCAGCAGCCCCCGGGTAGATATCTCCTATGGCTACACCTTC	CASSPRVDISYGYTF
TRBV6-2/TRBV6-3	TRBJ1-5	-	-	TGTGCCAGCAGTTACGTCGGACAGTCCTATCAGCCCCAGCATTTT	CASSYVGQSYQPQHF